The 23 T cell receptor beta chains reported below all come from one sample, sequenced in a study of cytomegalovirus exposure and HLA in healthy donors. Primers: 60 Vbeta forward and 13 Jbeta reverse. Generated by immunoSEQ multiplex PCR, the TCRdb table keeps only in-frame clones and is missing some. The sample holds about 190,000 clones, roughly 80% seen once. The sequenced sample consisted of PBMCs. These TCRs come from a man aged 40-55 years in good health and CMV-seropositive.

The CDR3 DNA sequence: TGTGCCAGCAGCTTGGTAGGGGAAACTGAAGCTTTCTTT. The encoded protein is CASSLVGETEAFF. The rearrangement joins TRBV5-4 to TRBJ1-1, with a tentative D call TRBD1 (5 bases). The CDR3 totals 13 residues. V lost 0 bases and J 5 bases, leaving 8 bases between the germline ends. Germline CDR1 and CDR2: SGHNT and YYREEE (reference sequence).

J is TRBJ1-1 and V is TRBV30, with D possibly matching TRBD1 (6 bases). The ends were cut back, 3 bases at V and 5 bases at J, with 10 bases in the middle. This CDR3 is built from 12 residues. Germline CDR1 is GTSNPN and CDR2 is SVGIG (reference sequence). The CDR3 DNA sequence: TGTGCCTGGAGGACAGGTGGGACTGAAGCTTTCTTT. This sequence encodes CAWRTGGTEAFF.

The V gene is TRBV4-2, the J gene TRBJ2-2, with a tentative D call TRBD1 (5 bases). With 1 base removed from V and 0 bases from J, the gap between germline ends came to 9 bases. The CDR3 is made up of 16 amino acids. Germline assignment: CDR1 LGHNA and CDR2 YNFKEQ. The CDR3 bases are TGTGCCAGCAGCCAAGTTTGGGGCGCGAACACCGGGGAGCTGTTTTTT. Its translation is CASSQVWGANTGELFF.

The rearrangement uses TRBV4-3 and TRBJ2-1; weak D call: TRBD1 (7 bases). The germline V and J ends were trimmed by 0 bases and 9 bases, with 15 bases remaining between them. This CDR3 spans 15 amino acids. Germline CDR1 is LGHNA and CDR2 is YSLEER. CDR3 sequence reads: CASSQDPGGWSEQFF. The CDR3 DNA reads as TGCGCCAGCAGCCAAGATCCAGGGGGGTGGAGTGAGCAGTTCTTC.

V usage is TRBV7-9 and J usage is TRBJ1-1; D call uncertain. The germline gives CDR1 SEHNR, CDR2 FQNEAQ (reference sequence). Trimming removed 0 bases from V and 2 bases from J, with 7 bases in between. This CDR3 region has 14 residues. CDR3 residues: CASSLARVNTEAFF. In nucleotides, the CDR3 is TGTGCCAGCAGCTTAGCTCGGGTCAACACTGAAGCTTTCTTT.

The rearrangement uses TRBV6-1 and TRBJ2-7, with TRBD1 identical over 7 bases. Germline trimming cut 6 bases from V and 3 bases from J; bases unmatched to any gene: 5. The CDR3 consists of 13 residues. Germline assignment: CDR1 MNHNS and CDR2 SASEGT. CDR3 nucleotide sequence: TGTGCCAGCAGACAGGGGTACATCTACGAGCAGTACTTC. As protein: CASRQGYIYEQYF.

The rearrangement links TRBV14 to TRBJ1-1; D gene ambiguous. Trimming cost V 3 bases and J 7 bases, with 9 bases left between them. The CDR3 consists of 12 residues. In germline, CDR1 is SGHDN, CDR2 FVKESK. CDR3 sequence: CASSQMGFEAFF. The CDR3 nucleotides are TGTGCCAGCAGCCAGATGGGCTTTGAAGCTTTCTTT.

The V and J genes are TRBV7-2 and TRBJ2-7, with TRBD1 matching 7 bases. The germline V gene encodes CDR1 SGHTA and CDR2 FQGNSA. CDR3 length: 13 residues. V was pared by 7 bases and J by 3 bases, with 6 bases of the junction left unmatched. The chain's CDR3 is CASTPSGGYEQYF. The CDR3 DNA reads as TGTGCCAGCACACCTTCAGGGGGCTACGAGCAGTACTTC.

This chain links TRBV5-1 with TRBJ2-5, with D hard to call. Trimming pared 0 bases from V and 2 bases from J, leaving 14 bases between. CDR3 length: 16 residues. Germline values: CDR1 SGHRS, CDR2 YFSETQ. The CDR3 DNA sequence: TGCGCCAGCAGCTTGGTTGAGCTCCTGCCTCAAGAGACCCAGTACTTC. Protein sequence: CASSLVELLPQETQYF.

The chain links TRBV18 to TRBJ1-6, with D possibly matching TRBD1 (6 bases). V gave up 6 bases and J gave up 3 bases, with 12 bases separating them. Per germline, CDR1 KGHSH and CDR2 LQKENI. The CDR3 consists of 15 residues. DNA for the CDR3: TGTGCCAGCTCGGAGACACAGGGCTATAATTCACCCCTCCACTTT. Residues: CASSETQGYNSPLHF.

This clone was detected once. The rearrangement uses TRBV5-1 and TRBJ1-5; D may be TRBD1 (5 bases). CDR1 is SGHRS, CDR2 YFSETQ, per germline. The CDR3 has 16 residues. V lost 4 bases and J 8 bases, leaving 22 bases between the germline ends. The CDR3 protein is CASSPQGGMVGEPQHF. The CDR3 DNA reads as TGCGCCAGCAGCCCCCAGGGAGGGATGGTCGGAGAGCCCCAGCATTTT.

This clone was picked up a small number of times. This chain joins TRBV27 and TRBJ1-1; no firm D call. The CDR3 has 14 amino acids. Germline CDR1 and CDR2: MNHEY and SMNVEV (reference sequence). V gave up 8 bases and J gave up 3 bases, with 16 bases separating them. CDR3 in DNA: TGTGCCAGCCCTCCGCGTAGTCGGGACACTGAAGCTTTCTTT. Residues: CASPPRSRDTEAFF.

This clone showed up just a few times. The chain recombines TRBV9 with TRBJ1-5; 11 bases fit TRBD1. Germline values: CDR1 SGDLS, CDR2 YYNGEE. Losses at the gene ends were 4 bases for V and 6 bases for J; bases not matched to a gene: 3. This CDR3 has 14 amino acids. The CDR3 reads CASSPGTGGQPQHF. The CDR3 DNA reads as TGTGCCAGCAGCCCCGGGACAGGGGGTCAGCCCCAGCATTTT.

Concerning this clone: This specimen includes other DNA sequences encoding the same CDR3. The chain carries TRBV6-1 and TRBJ1-6; no clear D. Trimming shortened V by 3 bases and J by 9 bases, and 12 bases separated the two germline ends. Germline CDR1 and CDR2: MNHNS and SASEGT. The CDR3 is 14 amino acids. CDR3 loop: CASSDWGDRSPLHF. CDR3 DNA: TGTGCCAGCAGTGACTGGGGAGATCGTTCACCCCTCCACTTT.

V is TRBV6-1 and J is TRBJ1-4, with 8 bases that match TRBD1. The CDR3 loop spans 15 amino acids. Trimming at V came to 3 bases and at J to 3 bases, leaving 3 bases not matched to a gene. CDR1 and CDR2 (germline): MNHNS, SASEGT. CDR3 DNA: TGTGCCAGCAGTGATGGACAGGGTCCTAATGAAAAACTGTTTTTT. Its protein product is CASSDGQGPNEKLFF.

V is TRBV9 and J is TRBJ2-3; the D is unclear. The CDR3 extends over 13 amino acids. Germline V gene data show CDR1 as SGDLS and CDR2 as YYNGEE. Deletions cut 4 bases from V and 6 bases from J, with 12 bases between. CDR3 region: CASSLPPGDTQYF. In DNA form, the CDR3 reads TGTGCCAGCAGCCTCCCCCCCGGGGATACGCAGTATTTT.

This clone has just a few counts. The chain joins TRBV4-3 to TRBJ2-7; D gene uncertain. The CDR3 has 14 amino acids. Germline CDR1 reads LGHNA; CDR2 reads YSLEER. The V and J ends lost 2 bases and 5 bases respectively, with 13 bases between them. This CDR3 is CASSQIRGGHEQYF. CDR3 DNA: TGCGCCAGCAGCCAAATACGAGGTGGCCACGAGCAGTACTTC.

The chain is built from TRBV29-1 and TRBJ1-2; TRBD1 agrees at 10 bases. The CDR3 contains 13 residues. The V and J ends lost 6 bases and 8 bases, in that order; junction bases with no gene match: 9. Germline CDR1 SQVTM, CDR2 ANQGSEA. The CDR3 region has the DNA TGCAGCGTCGCCGGGACAGGGGTTCGCGGCTACACCTTC. It codes for CSVAGTGVRGYTF. Based on the CDR3 plus reference TRBV29-1 and TRBJ1-2, the full variable domain is SAVISQKPSRDICQRGTSLTIQCQVDSQVTMMFWYRQQPGQSLTLIATANQGSEATYESGFVIDKFPISRPNLTFSTLTVSNMSPEDSSIYLCSVAGTGVRGYTFGSGTRLTVV.

The chain links TRBV4-1 to TRBJ2-5; 8 nucleotides line up with TRBD2. The last part of the DNA fits TRBJ2-7 better; the J call may be wrong. This CDR3 region has 16 residues. Germline V gene sequence: CDR1 MGHRA, CDR2 YSYEKL. CDR3 DNA: TGCGCCAGCAGCCATGGAAATAGCGGGGCTTCCTACGAGCAGTACTTC. It translates to CASSHGNSGASYEQYF.

The J gene is TRBJ1-1, the V gene TRBV25-1; a possible D gene is TRBD1 (5 bases). From germline, CDR1 is MGHDK and CDR2 SYGVNS. The V gene lost 6 bases and the J gene lost 0 bases, with 17 bases spanning the gap. CDR3 size: 16 residues. CDR3 in amino acids: CASRNNWGVMNTEAFF. CDR3 sequence (DNA): TGTGCCAGCAGAAATAACTGGGGGGTTATGAACACTGAAGCTTTCTTT. The complete variable domain, with remaining parts taken from reference TRBV25-1 and TRBJ1-1, reads EADIYQTPRYLVIGTGKKITLECSQTMGHDKMYWYQQDPGMELHLIHYSYGVNSTEKGDLSSESTVSRIRTEHFPLTLESARPSHTSQYLCASRNNWGVMNTEAFFGQGTRLTVV.

This clone has a handful of counts. This chain connects TRBV6-6 to TRBJ2-1, with unresolved D. CDR1 MNHNY and CDR2 SVGAGI come from the germline V gene (reference sequence). Trimming left V 2 bases short and J 3 bases short, with 5 bases between. CDR3 length equals 13 residues. DNA of the CDR3: TGTGCCAGCAGTTACAACAGCTACAATGAGCAGTTCTTC. Its translation is CASSYNSYNEQFF.

The J gene is TRBJ1-3, the V gene TRBV6-5; TRBD1 agrees at 7 bases. Unmatched junction bases numbered 7, after V lost 6 bases and J lost 2 bases. The CDR3 is 15 amino acids. Germline loops: CDR1 MNHEY, CDR2 SVGAGI. The CDR3 reads CASSHSRGPGNTIYF. The CDR3 region has the DNA TGTGCCAGCAGCCATAGTAGGGGGCCTGGAAACACCATATATTTT.

The V and J genes are TRBV18 and TRBJ2-7; D is undetermined. This CDR3 has 13 residues. The V end lost 0 bases, the J end lost 3 bases, and 6 bases lay between the germline ends. From germline, CDR1 is KGHSH and CDR2 LQKENI. In DNA, the CDR3 is TGTGCCAGCTCACCACCGGCTAGCTACGAGCAGTACTTC. Encoded protein: CASSPPASYEQYF.